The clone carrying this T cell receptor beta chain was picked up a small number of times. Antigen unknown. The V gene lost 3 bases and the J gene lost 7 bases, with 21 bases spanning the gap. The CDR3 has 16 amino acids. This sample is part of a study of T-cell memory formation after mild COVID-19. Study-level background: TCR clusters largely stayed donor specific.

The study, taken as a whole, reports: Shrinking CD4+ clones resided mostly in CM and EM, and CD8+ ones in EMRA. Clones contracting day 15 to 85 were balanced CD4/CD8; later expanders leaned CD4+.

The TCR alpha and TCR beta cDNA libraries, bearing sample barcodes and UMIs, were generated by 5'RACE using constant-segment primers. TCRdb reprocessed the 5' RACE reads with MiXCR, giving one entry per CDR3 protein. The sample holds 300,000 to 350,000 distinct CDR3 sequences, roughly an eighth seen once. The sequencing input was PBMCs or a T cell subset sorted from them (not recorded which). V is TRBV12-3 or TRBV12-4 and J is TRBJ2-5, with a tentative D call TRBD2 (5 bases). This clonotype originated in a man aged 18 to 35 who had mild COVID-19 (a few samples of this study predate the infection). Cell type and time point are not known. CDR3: CASSFSAGPGVGTQYF. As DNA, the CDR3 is TGTGCCAGCAGTTTCAGTGCGGGCCCCGGGGTCGGGACCCAGTACTTC.